This T cell receptor beta chain was observed in a study of blood T cell repertoires in COVID-19. Study-level information: Samples came from the United States, Italy and Spain, spanning acute and convalescent COVID-19. Nucleic acid was either cDNA or gDNA, and it came from T cells, B-cell-depleted T cells, or PBMCs.

CDR1 and CDR2 from the germline V gene are MNHEY and SVGAGI. The CDR3 has 16 residues. Trimming stripped 2 bases from V and 6 bases from J, with 18 bases between. Original analysis: Quantification of nucleated cells was approximated via reference gene primer amplification. Sequenced by immunoSEQ multiplex PCR; TCRdb stores in-frame clones only, minus some. Clonal size and the V and J genes are those of that table, whereas D and trimming came from the DNA. Seen here are over 150,000 clones, approximately 91% observed once, and the top ten hold roughly a sixth. Enrollment of patients from Seattle took place during active infection, with longitudinal follow-up. This clone was detected once.

The rearrangement uses TRBV6-5 and TRBJ2-3, with TRBD1 as a possible D gene (6 bases). The sequenced material came from peripheral blood. This TCR came from a man in his forties or fifties with COVID-19, enrolled during active disease. The DNA for the CDR3 is TGTGCCAGCAGTTACCAAGGGACACTTTGGGGGGATACGCAGTATTTT. It codes for CASSYQGTLWGDTQYF.